This T cell receptor beta chain was retrieved from a study of technical replicates of blood from several donors. This CDR3 region has 13 residues. The germline CDR1 and CDR2 sequences are MNHEY and SMNVEV (reference sequence). Trimming cost V 5 bases and J 2 bases, with 9 bases left between them. This clone was observed a few times. Clones were read by immunoSEQ multiplex PCR, and TCRdb kept only the in-frame ones, dropping some. The table records around 72,000 clones, 90% to 95% of them present only once. The receptor was isolated from a human donor in good health. Some clones in this sample may be carry-over from other donors' samples. This chain connects TRBV27 to TRBJ1-1; D perhaps matches TRBD1 (6 bases). Source material: T cells isolated from PBMCs. CDR3 in amino acids: CASSRDINTEAFF. DNA of the CDR3: TGTGCCAGCAGTCGGGACATTAACACTGAAGCTTTCTTT.